These T cell receptor beta chains were read from a single sample in a study of control samples from healthy donors and cancer patients. Data came from immunoSEQ multiplex PCR; TCRdb stores just in-frame clones and leaves some out. Of around 58,000 clones listed, 95% to 97% are singletons. The sample consisted of blood. These receptors originate from a woman aged 18-30 years in good health. Both conserved end residues are part of each CDR3. Each record gives: D gene, J gene, clone size, V gene, CDR3 protein, CDR3 DNA. D genes are given only for firm matches. Size is stated for part of the rows, as once, few or many counts, or as a class when the clone is expanded.

- TRBJ1-1 - TRBV19 CASSMGSRPNTEAFF TGTGCCAGTAGTATGGGTTCGCGCCCGAACACTGAAGCTTTCTTT
TRBD1 TRBJ1-2 - TRBV7-9 CASSIRDRVRGYTF TGTGCCAGCAGCATCCGGGACAGGGTTCGGGGCTACACCTTC
TRBD1 TRBJ1-2 - TRBV7-2 CASSLGGQGMGGYTF TGTGCCAGCAGCTTAGGGGGACAGGGTATGGGTGGCTACACCTTC
TRBD1 TRBJ2-5 - TRBV7-9 CASSLTGVRGETQYF TGTGCCAGCAGCTTGACAGGGGTTAGGGGCGAGACCCAGTACTTC
- TRBJ2-1 - TRBV5-5 CASSLTEGGSSYNEQFF TGTGCCAGCAGCTTGACAGAGGGCGGTTCCTCCTACAATGAGCAGTTCTTC
- TRBJ1-2 - TRBV7-2 CASSLEGRSYTF TGTGCCAGCAGCTTAGAGGGCAGAAGCTACACCTTC
TRBD2 TRBJ2-1 - TRBV11-2 CASSLSGGAANEQFF TGTGCCAGCAGCCTTAGCGGGGGGGCCGCTAATGAGCAGTTCTTC
- TRBJ1-4 - TRBV11-2 CASSRNRAEGLFF TGTGCCAGCAGCCGGAACCGGGCCGAGGGACTGTTTTTT
TRBD2 TRBJ2-5 - TRBV9 CASSVEASGGFLEAQYF TGTGCCAGCAGCGTAGAGGCTAGCGGGGGGTTTTTGGAGGCCCAGTACTTC
- TRBJ2-1 once TRBV7-9 CASSPGPYLGHIEQFF TGTGCCAGCAGCCCCGGGCCTTATCTGGGCCACATTGAGCAGTTCTTC
TRBD1 TRBJ1-2 - TRBV2 CASSNPDRGPYGYTF TGTGCCAGCAGTAACCCGGACAGGGGGCCCTATGGCTACACCTTC
- TRBJ2-7 - TRBV7-2 CASSDAFGTYEQYF TGTGCCAGCAGCGACGCTTTCGGCACCTACGAGCAGTACTTC
- TRBJ2-1 - TRBV27 CASSLWAGNNEQFF TGTGCCAGCAGTTTATGGGCAGGAAACAATGAGCAGTTCTTC
- TRBJ2-1 - TRBV9 CASSVGTGQANEQFF TGTGCCAGCAGCGTAGGCACAGGGCAGGCCAATGAGCAGTTCTTC
- TRBJ1-5 - TRBV19 CASTATGGLYSNQPQHF TGTGCCAGTACCGCGACAGGAGGGCTTTATAGCAATCAGCCCCAGCATTTT
- TRBJ1-2 - TRBV7-5 CARNLRIFCRLYGYTF TGTGCCAGAAACCTTCGAATCTTCTGCAGGCTTTATGGCTACACCTTC
TRBD1 TRBJ1-4 - TRBV5-6 CASSRLTGATPTNEKLFF TGTGCCAGCAGCCGACTAACAGGGGCCACTCCAACTAATGAAAAACTGTTTTTT
- TRBJ2-1 - TRBV10-1 CASSRGSSEQFF TGCGCCAGCAGTAGGGGGTCAAGTGAGCAGTTCTTC
- TRBJ2-2 once TRBV29-1 CSVADMFGELFF TGCAGCGTTGCCGACATGTTCGGGGAGCTGTTTTTT
- TRBJ2-7 - TRBV7-3 CASSPLGTGYEQYF TGTGCCAGCAGCCCTCTAGGAACAGGGTACGAGCAGTACTTC
TRBD1 TRBJ1-1 - TRBV5-1 CASSLVPGGWGTEAFF TGCGCCAGCAGCTTGGTCCCAGGGGGGTGGGGCACTGAAGCTTTCTTT
- TRBJ1-2 - TRBV14 CASSQGTRYGYTF TGTGCCAGCAGCCAAGGGACACGTTATGGCTACACCTTC
- TRBJ1-2 - TRBV11-2 CASSSREDPNYGYTF TGTGCCAGCAGCTCAAGGGAGGACCCAAACTATGGCTACACCTTC
- TRBJ1-1 - TRBV7-6 CASSPSMVWGNTEAFF TGTGCCAGCAGCCCTTCGATGGTTTGGGGGAACACTGAAGCTTTCTTT
TRBD2 TRBJ2-3 - TRBV3-1/TRBV3-2 CASSPRGGLTDTQYF TGTGCCAGCAGCCCGCGGGGGGGCCTCACAGATACGCAGTATTTT
- TRBJ1-1 once TRBV19 CASSQGRDTEAFF TGTGCCAGTAGTCAGGGCCGGGACACTGAAGCTTTCTTT
TRBD1 TRBJ1-2 once TRBV5-6 CASSLADRLYGYTF TGTGCCAGCAGCTTGGCGGACAGGCTCTATGGCTACACCTTC
TRBD2 TRBJ2-7 - TRBV30 CAWSGGLAAYEQYF TGTGCCTGGAGTGGCGGACTAGCGGCCTACGAGCAGTACTTC
- TRBJ1-2 - TRBV5-3 CARSLRDVSNYGYTF TGTGCCAGAAGCTTAAGGGACGTCTCTAACTATGGCTACACCTTC
- TRBJ1-1 - TRBV5-6 CASSSAGTGNTEAFF TGTGCCAGCAGCTCCGCGGGGACGGGGAACACTGAAGCTTTCTTT
TRBD1 TRBJ1-2 - TRBV7-9 CASSAQGAPYGYTF TGTGCCAGCAGCGCTCAGGGGGCTCCCTATGGCTACACCTTC
- TRBJ2-1 - TRBV4-1 CASSQWARQDEQFF TGCGCCAGCAGCCAATGGGCCAGGCAGGATGAGCAGTTCTTC
TRBD1 TRBJ2-2 - TRBV19 CASSIGTGSTGELFF TGTGCCAGTAGTATAGGGACAGGGAGTACCGGGGAGCTGTTTTTT
- TRBJ1-1 once TRBV19 CATAPLTDTEAFF TGTGCCACCGCCCCCCTTACTGACACTGAAGCTTTCTTT
- TRBJ2-3 - TRBV19 CASRRGNTDTQYF TGTGCCAGCCGAAGGGGTAACACAGATACGCAGTATTTT
- TRBJ1-3 - TRBV15 CATSKGVSGNTIYF TGTGCCACCAGCAAGGGAGTCAGTGGAAACACCATATATTTT
- TRBJ2-3 - TRBV15 CATSRDYRPSTDTQYF TGTGCCACCAGCAGAGATTACCGTCCAAGCACAGATACGCAGTATTTT
TRBD2 TRBJ2-5 - TRBV6-1 CASSEEGLAGGVRETQYF TGTGCCAGCAGTGAAGAGGGACTAGCGGGGGGGGTGCGAGAGACCCAGTACTTC
- TRBJ1-2 - TRBV3-1/TRBV3-2 CASSYSGNYGYTF TGTGCCAGCAGCTACAGTGGTAACTATGGCTACACCTTC
- TRBJ2-2 - TRBV5-4 CASSLVQNTGELFF TGTGCCAGCAGCTTGGTACAGAACACCGGGGAGCTGTTTTTT
- TRBJ2-7 - TRBV27 CASSPPSPSYEQYF TGTGCCAGCAGCCCTCCCAGCCCCTCCTACGAGCAGTACTTC
- TRBJ1-6 - TRBV18 CASSLGRSSPLHF TGTGCCAGCTCACTCGGACGGAGTTCACCCCTCCACTTT
- TRBJ2-5 - TRBV6-5 CASSYFETQYF TGTGCCAGCAGTTATTTTGAGACCCAGTACTTC
- TRBJ1-2 - TRBV15 CATSRGKGWGYTF TGTGCCACCAGCCGAGGAAAAGGCTGGGGCTACACCTTC
- TRBJ2-3 - TRBV11-2 CASSLAGIGGTQYF TGTGCCAGCAGCTTAGCGGGGATAGGTGGTACGCAGTATTTT